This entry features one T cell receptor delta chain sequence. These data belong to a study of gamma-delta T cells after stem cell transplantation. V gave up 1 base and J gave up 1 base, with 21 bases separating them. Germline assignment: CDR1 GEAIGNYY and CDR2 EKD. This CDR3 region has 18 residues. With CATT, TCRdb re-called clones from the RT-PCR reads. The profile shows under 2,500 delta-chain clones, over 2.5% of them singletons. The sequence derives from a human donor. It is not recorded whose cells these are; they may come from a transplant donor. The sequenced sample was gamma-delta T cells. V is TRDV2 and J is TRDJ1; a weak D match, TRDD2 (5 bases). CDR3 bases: TGTGCCTGTGACACTCTTCCCGGGCTATCCAGCCGCACCGATAAACTCATCTTT. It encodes CACDTLPGLSSRTDKLIF.